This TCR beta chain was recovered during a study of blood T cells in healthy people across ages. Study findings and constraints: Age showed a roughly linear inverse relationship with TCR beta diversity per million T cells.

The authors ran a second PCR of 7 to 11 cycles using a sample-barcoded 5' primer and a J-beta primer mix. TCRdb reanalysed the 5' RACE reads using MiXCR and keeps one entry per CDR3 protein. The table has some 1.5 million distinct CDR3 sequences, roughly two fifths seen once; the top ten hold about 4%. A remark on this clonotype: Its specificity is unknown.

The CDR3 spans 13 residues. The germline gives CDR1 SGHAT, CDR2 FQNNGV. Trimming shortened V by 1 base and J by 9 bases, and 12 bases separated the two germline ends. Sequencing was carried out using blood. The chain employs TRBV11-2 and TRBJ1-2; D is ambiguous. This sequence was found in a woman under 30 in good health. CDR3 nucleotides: TGTGCCAGCAGCTTAGTTATTAGGATACGCTACACCTTC. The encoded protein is CASSLVIRIRYTF.